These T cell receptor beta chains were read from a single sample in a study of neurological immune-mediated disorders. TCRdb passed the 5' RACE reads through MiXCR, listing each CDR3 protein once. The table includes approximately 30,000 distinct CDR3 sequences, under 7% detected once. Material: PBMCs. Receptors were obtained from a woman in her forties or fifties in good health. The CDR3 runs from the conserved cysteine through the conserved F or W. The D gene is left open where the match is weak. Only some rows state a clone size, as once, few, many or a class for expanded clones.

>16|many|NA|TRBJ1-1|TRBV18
TGTGCCAGCTCACCTTTAGACTCAGGGTCGAACACTGAAGCTTTCTTT
CASSPLDSGSNTEAFF
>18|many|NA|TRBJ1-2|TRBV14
TGTGCCAGCAGCCAAGATGGGAGGCAGATTTTGGGGGACTATGGCTACACCTTC
CASSQDGRQILGDYGYTF
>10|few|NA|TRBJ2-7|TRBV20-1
TGCAGTGCTGCCTCAAGCTCACAGTACTTC
CSAASSSQYF
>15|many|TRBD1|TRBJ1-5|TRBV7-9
TGTGCCACCGCGAGTCTAGACAGGGACCATCAGCCCCAGCATTTT
CATASLDRDHQPQHF
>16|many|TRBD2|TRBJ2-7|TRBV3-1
TGTGCCAGCAGCCCGCAGCCGTTAGCGGGATCCTACGAGCAGTACTTC
CASSPQPLAGSYEQYF
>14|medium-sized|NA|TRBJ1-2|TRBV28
TGTGCCAGCAGTTCGACGGACACTAACTATGGCTACACCTTC
CASSSTDTNYGYTF
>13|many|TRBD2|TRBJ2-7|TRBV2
TGTGCCAGCAGTGGCGGGGGGCCCTACGAGCAGTACTTC
CASSGGGPYEQYF
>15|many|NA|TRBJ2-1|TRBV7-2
TGTGCCAGCAGCGCAAGCCGCGGGGCTTACAATGAGCAGTTCTTC
CASSASRGAYNEQFF
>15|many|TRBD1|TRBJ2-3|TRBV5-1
TGCGCCAGCACGAAGGACAGGGGCGCAACAGATACGCAGTATTTT
CASTKDRGATDTQYF
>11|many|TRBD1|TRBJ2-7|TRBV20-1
TGCAGTGTACAGGGGAATGACGAGCAGTACTTC
CSVQGNDEQYF
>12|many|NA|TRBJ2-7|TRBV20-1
TGCAGTGCCGGACTCATTCAGGGCGAGCAGTACTTC
CSAGLIQGEQYF
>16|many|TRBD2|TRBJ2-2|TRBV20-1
TGCAGTGCTAGAGCCACCAGCGGGGACAACACCGGGGAGCTGTTTTTT
CSARATSGDNTGELFF
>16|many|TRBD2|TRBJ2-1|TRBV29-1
TGCAGCGTCTTAGGGACTAGCGGGACCAACGGCAATGAGCAGTTCTTC
CSVLGTSGTNGNEQFF
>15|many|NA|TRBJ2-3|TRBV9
TGTGCCAGCAGCGTAGTAGGACAGAACACAGATACGCAGTATTTT
CASSVVGQNTDTQYF
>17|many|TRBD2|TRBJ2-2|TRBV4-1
TGCGCCAGCAGCCAAGATGCGAGCGGGGCGAACACCGGGGAGCTGTTTTTT
CASSQDASGANTGELFF
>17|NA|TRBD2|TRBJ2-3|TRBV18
TGTGCCAGCTCCATAATGGAGAGCGGGGGAAATACAGATACGCAGTATTTT
CASSIMESGGNTDTQYF